The 27 T cell receptor beta chains listed next were all sequenced from one sample in a study of T cell changes during pregnancy in multiple sclerosis. Using immunoSEQ multiplex PCR, the repertoire was profiled, and TCRdb retains in-frame clones only, with some absent. The table has more than 55,000 clones, around nine tenths seen once. The sequencing used peripheral blood, collected after pregnancy. Receptors were obtained from a female donor with multiple sclerosis, enrolled in a pregnancy study.

The V call is TRBV18, the J call TRBJ1-2; tentative D call: TRBD1 (5 bases). The V gene lost 2 bases and the J gene lost 5 bases, with 9 bases spanning the gap. Germline V gene data show CDR1 as KGHSH and CDR2 as LQKENI. The CDR3 is 13 residues long. CDR3 nucleotides: TGTGCCAGCTCACCAGACAGCTATTATGGCTACACCTTC. Protein: CASSPDSYYGYTF. Full variable domain (missing parts from reference TRBV18 and TRBJ1-2): NAGVMQNPRHLVRRRGQEARLRCSPMKGHSHVYWYRQLPEEGLKFMVYLQKENIIDESGMPKERFSAEFPKEGPSILRIQQVVRGDSAAYFCASSPDSYYGYTFGSGTRLTVV.

V usage is TRBV9 and J usage is TRBJ2-2, with TRBD1 matching 9 bases. The V segment lost 2 bases and the J segment 5 bases; nucleotides outside the gene matches: 7. Looked up from germline, CDR1 is SGDLS and CDR2 is YYNGEE. The CDR3 spans 16 residues. The CDR3 is CASSVGTGPGTGELFF. CDR3 coding DNA: TGTGCCAGCAGCGTGGGGACAGGGCCGGGTACCGGGGAGCTGTTTTTT.

The chain uses TRBV6-5 and TRBJ2-7; D is perhaps TRBD2 (7 bases). Germline loops: CDR1 MNHEY, CDR2 SVGAGI. The CDR3 is made up of 15 amino acids. V was pared by 5 bases and J by 1 base, with 15 bases between. DNA of the CDR3: TGTGCCAGCAGTACTGGGGGCGGGGGTTCCTACGAGCAGTACTTC. Its translation: CASSTGGGGSYEQYF.

The V call is TRBV19, the J call TRBJ1-5, with D unclear. CDR3 size: 15 residues. Germline V gene lookup returns CDR1 LNHDA and CDR2 SQIVND (reference sequence). The V end lost 6 bases, the J end lost 0 bases, and 12 bases lay between the germline ends. The CDR3 region is CASRSSHYSNQPQHF. The CDR3 bases are TGTGCCAGTAGGAGCTCCCATTATAGCAATCAGCCCCAGCATTTT.

The V gene is TRBV2, the J gene TRBJ2-7; the D gene is possibly TRBD1 (6 bases). CDR3 length: 14 amino acids. The germline CDR1 and CDR2 sequences are SNHLY and FYNNEI. V dropped 7 bases and J dropped 6 bases, with 19 bases sitting between them. CDR3 sequence (DNA): TGTGCCAGCAAGACCGGGACACTTTCTCTCGAGCAGTACTTC. Residues: CASKTGTLSLEQYF.

The chain links TRBV5-5 to TRBJ2-1; possibly TRBD2 for D (5 bases). V dropped 4 bases and J dropped 4 bases, with 15 bases sitting between them. The CDR3 has 15 residues. Germline V gene lookup returns CDR1 SGHKS and CDR2 YYEKEE (reference sequence). In nucleotides, the CDR3 is TGTGCCAGCAGCACCGGAGAGGGCTCGTACAATGAGCAGTTCTTC. Its translation: CASSTGEGSYNEQFF.

The V and J genes are TRBV29-1 and TRBJ2-3, with 12 bases fitting TRBD1. Germline CDR1 is SQVTM and CDR2 is ANQGSEA. V lost 7 bases and J lost 5; bases outside the gene matches: 4. CDR3 length: 13 residues. The CDR3, as DNA: TGCAGCGCCTGGGACAGGGGGCAAGATACGCAGTATTTT. Its translation: CSAWDRGQDTQYF.

This chain joins TRBV10-2 and TRBJ2-5, with 9 bases lining up with TRBD1. V lost 8 bases and J lost 9; bases outside the gene matches: 7. Germline CDR1 is WSHSY and CDR2 is SAAADI. The CDR3 runs to 12 residues. CDR3 DNA sequence: TGCGCCAGCGGACAGGGGATTGAGGCCCAGTACTTC. Translating gives CASGQGIEAQYF.

The chain employs TRBV28 and TRBJ1-5; D is ambiguous. The CDR3 sequence is 13 residues long. The germline gives CDR1 MDHEN, CDR2 SYDVKM. V was clipped by 6 bases and J by 11 bases, with 17 bases between them. The CDR3 loop reads CASSSPWAGAQHF. The DNA of the CDR3 is TGTGCCAGCAGCTCCCCTTGGGCCGGCGCCCAGCATTTT.

This clone was picked up a small number of times. The rearrangement joins TRBV10-3 to TRBJ1-2; the match to TRBD1 covers 8 bases. Trimming cost V 0 bases and J 3 bases; bases outside gene matches: 9. The CDR3 covers 17 residues. The germline V gene has CDR1 ENHRY and CDR2 SYGVKD. CDR3 in DNA: TGTGCCATCAGTGAGTCGATGACAGGGGCGTGGGACTATGGCTACACCTTC. Encoded protein: CAISESMTGAWDYGYTF.

The rearrangement uses TRBV5-6 and TRBJ1-2; 7 bases align to TRBD1. The CDR3 length is 13 residues. Germline-derived CDR1 and CDR2 are SGHDT and YYEEEE. After removal of 4 bases from V and 4 bases from J, the junction contained 4 bases not matched to a gene. The CDR3 loop reads CASSTGQSYGYTF. CDR3 sequence (DNA): TGTGCCAGCAGCACGGGACAGAGCTATGGCTACACCTTC.

The CDR3 here is CASSDPSSGGADTQYF. The DNA for the CDR3 is TGTGCCAGCAGTGATCCGTCTAGCGGGGGTGCAGATACGCAGTATTTT. V usage is TRBV2 and J usage is TRBJ2-3; TRBD2 matches 10 bases. The V segment lost 3 bases and the J segment 4 bases; nucleotides outside the gene matches: 7. Germline CDR1 SNHLY, CDR2 FYNNEI. The CDR3 runs 16 residues.

This sequence joins TRBV6-5 and TRBJ1-2; D is undetermined. CDR1 is MNHEY and CDR2 is SVGAGI in the germline V gene. CDR3 length: 15 amino acids. Trimming shortened V by 5 bases and J by 6 bases, and 19 bases separated the two germline ends. CDR3 DNA: TGTGCCAGCAGTCATCGGGAAGAGTACTCCGATGGCTACACCTTC. Its translation is CASSHREEYSDGYTF.

V usage is TRBV6-6 and J usage is TRBJ1-1; TRBD1 might be the D (5 bases). Looked up from germline, CDR1 is MNHNY and CDR2 is SVGAGI (reference sequence). V dropped 5 bases and J dropped 0 bases, with 13 bases sitting between them. The length of the CDR3 is 15 residues. The CDR3: CASSDTTVLNTEAFF. Written as DNA, the CDR3 is TGTGCCAGCAGTGACACGACAGTTCTGAACACTGAAGCTTTCTTT.

The rearrangement joins TRBV7-6 to TRBJ2-3, with 12 nucleotides matching TRBD2. The V gene's germline CDR1 is SGHVS and CDR2 FNYEAQ. The length of the CDR3 is 20 residues. After removal of 2 bases from V and 2 bases from J, the junction contained 14 bases not matched to a gene. CDR3 in amino acids: CASSLLTPRLAGDLTDTQYF. The CDR3 coding sequence is TGTGCCAGCAGCTTATTAACCCCACGACTAGCGGGGGATCTCACAGATACGCAGTATTTT.

The rearrangement links TRBV10-1 to TRBJ1-1; possibly TRBD1 for D (5 bases). Germline V gives CDR1 WNHNN, CDR2 SYGVQD (reference sequence). Trimming left V 0 bases short and J 3 bases short, with 11 bases between. This CDR3 spans 15 amino acids. The CDR3 DNA reads TGCGCCAGCAGTGAGTCCCTGAAAGGGGACACTGAAGCTTTCTTT. As protein: CASSESLKGDTEAFF.

The gene calls are TRBV5-1 and TRBJ1-6; 7 bases fit TRBD1. The CDR3 length is 15 residues. Germline values: CDR1 SGHRS, CDR2 YFSETQ. Trimming took 2 bases from V and 6 from J; bases not matched to a gene: 5. DNA of the CDR3: TGCGCCAGCAGCTTCGGGACAGTAGCTAATTCACCCCTCCACTTT. This gives the protein CASSFGTVANSPLHF.

The genes are TRBV2 and TRBJ1-1; D unclear. The V gene lost 6 bases and the J gene lost 6 bases, with 14 bases spanning the gap. CDR3 length equals 13 residues. Germline V CDR1 and CDR2: SNHLY, FYNNEI. The DNA of the CDR3 is TGTGCCAGCAGCGATGTTAGGAGAGCTGAAGCTTTCTTT. The encoded protein is CASSDVRRAEAFF.

J is TRBJ1-1 and V is TRBV7-3; 9 bases align to TRBD1. This CDR3 region has 14 residues. From germline, CDR1 is SGHTA and CDR2 FQGTGA. Trimming took 1 base from V and 11 from J; bases not matched to a gene: 8. The chain's CDR3 is CASSLNSGQGPAFF. The CDR3 DNA reads TGTGCCAGCAGCTTAAATTCGGGACAGGGACCTGCTTTCTTT. Together with reference TRBV7-3 and TRBJ1-1, the CDR3 gives the full variable domain: GAGVSQTPSNKVTEKGKYVELRCDPISGHTALYWYRQSLGQGPEFLIYFQGTGAADDSGLPNDRFFAVRPEGSVSTLKIQRTERGDSAVYLCASSLNSGQGPAFFGQGTRLTVV.

The rearrangement uses TRBV19 and TRBJ1-3, with 7 bases identical to TRBD1. The CDR3 contains 14 residues. Germline-derived CDR1 and CDR2 are LNHDA and SQIVND (reference sequence). With V trimmed by 5 bases and J by 9 bases, 10 bases remained unmatched. The CDR3 loop is CASSPTTGTGTIYF. In nucleotides, the CDR3 is TGTGCCAGTAGTCCCACGACAGGGACCGGCACCATATATTTT.

This chain links TRBV6-5 with TRBJ1-2; D call uncertain. This CDR3 comprises 14 residues. The V end was cut by 1 base, the J end by 2 bases, with 8 bases between. Germline V gives CDR1 MNHEY, CDR2 SVGAGI. The chain's CDR3 is CASSYWRPNYGYTF. CDR3 DNA: TGTGCCAGCAGTTACTGGAGGCCCAACTATGGCTACACCTTC.

The V gene is TRBV27, the J gene TRBJ1-2; maybe TRBD1 (6 bases). The germline gives CDR1 MNHEY, CDR2 SMNVEV (reference sequence). V lost 5 bases, J lost 0 bases, and 13 bases lay in between. The CDR3 has 15 residues. CDR3 DNA sequence: TGTGCCAGCAGTACCGGGGGGGCTCCTAACTATGGCTACACCTTC. Protein product: CASSTGGAPNYGYTF.

This chain connects TRBV25-1 to TRBJ2-1, with TRBD1 matching 7 bases. Germline CDR1 and CDR2: MGHDK and SYGVNS. This CDR3 has 18 amino acids. After removal of 3 bases from V and 0 bases from J, the junction contained 11 bases not matched to a gene. Written as DNA, the CDR3 is TGTGCCAGCAGTGATCCCGCCGTGAGGACAGGCTCCTACAATGAGCAGTTCTTC. Protein sequence: CASSDPAVRTGSYNEQFF.

The chain couples TRBV7-9 to TRBJ2-7, with 7 bases aligning to TRBD2. The germline V gene has CDR1 SEHNR and CDR2 FQNEAQ (reference sequence). With V trimmed by 1 base and J by 2 bases, 8 bases remained unmatched. The CDR3 runs to 16 residues. The CDR3 nucleotides read TGTGCCAGCAGCTTAGTGGGGGGGGGAAAGGCCTACGAGCAGTACTTC. This gives the protein CASSLVGGGKAYEQYF.

The chain links TRBV7-3 to TRBJ2-3; TRBD1 agrees at 7 bases. The V gene end was trimmed by 11 bases and the J gene end by 3 bases; junction bases not matched to a gene: 8. In germline, CDR1 is SGHTA, CDR2 FQGTGA. CDR3 size: 13 residues. The CDR3 protein is CASSPGQTDTQYF. The CDR3 DNA reads as TGTGCCTCCAGCCCGGGACAGACAGATACGCAGTATTTT.

The chain links TRBV9 to TRBJ2-1, with D uncertain. The germline gives CDR1 SGDLS, CDR2 YYNGEE. The length of the CDR3 is 15 residues. Trimming pared 1 base from V and 8 bases from J, leaving 16 bases between. The chain's CDR3 is CASSVYTGLMDEQFF. The CDR3 DNA follows: TGTGCCAGCAGCGTATACACCGGGTTGATGGATGAGCAGTTCTTC. Full variable domain (rest looked up from reference TRBV9 and TRBJ2-1): DSGVTQTPKHLITATGQRVTLRCSPRSGDLSVYWYQQSLDQGLQFLIQYYNGEERAKGNILERFSAQQFPDLHSELNLSSLELGDSALYFCASSVYTGLMDEQFFGPGTRLTVL.

This sequence joins TRBV2 and TRBJ2-3; TRBD2 matches at 10 bases. Germline assignment: CDR1 SNHLY and CDR2 FYNNEI. CDR3 length: 18 amino acids. J gave up 2 bases and V 6 bases, and 14 bases lay outside the gene matches. The CDR3 DNA sequence: TGTGCCAGCAGCACCTCCGAGCGGGGGGGCCATAACACAGATACGCAGTATTTT. It translates to CASSTSERGGHNTDTQYF. Full variable domain (remainder filled in from reference TRBV2 and TRBJ2-3): EPEVTQTPSHQVTQMGQEVILRCVPISNHLYFYWYRQILGQKVEFLVSFYNNEISEKSEIFDDQFSVERPDGSNFTLKIRSTKLEDSAMYFCASSTSERGGHNTDTQYFGPGTRLTVL.